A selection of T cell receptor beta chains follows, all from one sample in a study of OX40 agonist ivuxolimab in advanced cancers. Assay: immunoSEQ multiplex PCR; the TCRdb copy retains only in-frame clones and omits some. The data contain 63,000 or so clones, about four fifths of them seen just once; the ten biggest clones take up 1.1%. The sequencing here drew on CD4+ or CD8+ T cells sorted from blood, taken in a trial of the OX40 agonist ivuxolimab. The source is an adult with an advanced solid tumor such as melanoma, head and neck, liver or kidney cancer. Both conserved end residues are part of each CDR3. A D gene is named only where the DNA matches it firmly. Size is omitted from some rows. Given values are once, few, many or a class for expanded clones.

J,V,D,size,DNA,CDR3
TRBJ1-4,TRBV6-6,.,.,TGTGCCAGCAGTTTCCGAGGGGTCGAAAAACTGTTTTTT,CASSFRGVEKLFF
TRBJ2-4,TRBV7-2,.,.,TGTGCCAGCAGCTTAGCGGGAGCCAAAAACATTCAGTACTTC,CASSLAGAKNIQYF
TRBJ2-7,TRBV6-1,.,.,TGTGCCAGCAGTTCTTACGGTTCCTACGAGCAGTACTTC,CASSSYGSYEQYF
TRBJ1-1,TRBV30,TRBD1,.,TGTGCCTGGACTAAAGGGGGCATTGAAGCTTTCTTT,CAWTKGGIEAFF
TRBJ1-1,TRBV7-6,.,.,TGTGCCAGCAGCGCCGACAGGAACACTGAAGCTTTCTTT,CASSADRNTEAFF
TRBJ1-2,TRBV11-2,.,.,TGTGCCAGCAGCTCTAGGGGGGTCACGACGGGCTATGGCTACACCTTC,CASSSRGVTTGYGYTF
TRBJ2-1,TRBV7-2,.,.,TGTGCCAGCAGCTTAGCGCGGAATGAGCAGTTCTTC,CASSLARNEQFF
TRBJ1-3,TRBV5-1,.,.,TGCGCCAGCAGCTTGGAGGGTTTTGGTGGAAACACCATATATTTT,CASSLEGFGGNTIYF
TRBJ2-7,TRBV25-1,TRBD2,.,TGTGCCAGCAGTCCGCCGGGACTACCTTACGAGCAGTACTTC,CASSPPGLPYEQYF
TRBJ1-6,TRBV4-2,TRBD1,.,TGTGCCAGCAGCCCCCGGACAGGGGGTGTTTCTGCTGGGAATTCACCCCTCCACTTT,CASSPRTGGVSAGNSPLHF
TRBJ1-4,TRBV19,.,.,TGTGCCAGTAGAATCCGGGGCCCTAATGAAAAACTGTTTTTT,CASRIRGPNEKLFF
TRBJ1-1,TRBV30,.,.,TGTGCCTGGAGCACAGAGGACACTGAAGCTTTCTTT,CAWSTEDTEAFF
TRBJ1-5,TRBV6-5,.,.,TGTGCCAGCGCCTCCGGGCTAAGGGACAATCAGCCCCAGCATTTT,CASASGLRDNQPQHF
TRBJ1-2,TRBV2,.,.,TGTGCCAGCTCGATGGTCAACTATGGCTACACCTTC,CASSMVNYGYTF
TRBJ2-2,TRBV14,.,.,TGTGCCAGCAGCCGGCAGGGAAGCACCGGGGAGCTGTTTTTT,CASSRQGSTGELFF
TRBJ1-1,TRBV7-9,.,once,TGTGCCAGCAGCTTATTATCGGGACAGAACACTGAAGCTTTCTTT,CASSLLSGQNTEAFF